The following is a T cell receptor beta chain sequence with its context. Only in-frame clones appear in the TCRdb table, and some are missing; sequencing was by immunoSEQ multiplex PCR. This sample has under 85,000 clones, with 85% to 90% found just once. This CDR3 comprises 15 residues. With 1 base removed from V and 7 bases from J, the gap between germline ends came to 14 bases. CDR1 and CDR2 (germline): MGHRA, YSYEKL. This specimen belongs to a study of blood T cell repertoires in COVID-19. Study-level background: Samples representing acute and convalescent COVID-19 were sourced from the United States, Italy and Spain. PBMCs, B-cell-depleted T cells, or T cells were the source of the cDNA or gDNA that made up the material.

V and J are TRBV4-1 and TRBJ1-5; D not resolved. The clonotype originates from a man between 50 and 59 years old with acute or convalescent COVID-19. Sequencing input: peripheral blood. The CDR3 DNA follows: TGCGCCAGCAGCCAAGTGTTGGGAGGATACCAGCCCCAGCATTTT. Its protein is CASSQVLGGYQPQHF.